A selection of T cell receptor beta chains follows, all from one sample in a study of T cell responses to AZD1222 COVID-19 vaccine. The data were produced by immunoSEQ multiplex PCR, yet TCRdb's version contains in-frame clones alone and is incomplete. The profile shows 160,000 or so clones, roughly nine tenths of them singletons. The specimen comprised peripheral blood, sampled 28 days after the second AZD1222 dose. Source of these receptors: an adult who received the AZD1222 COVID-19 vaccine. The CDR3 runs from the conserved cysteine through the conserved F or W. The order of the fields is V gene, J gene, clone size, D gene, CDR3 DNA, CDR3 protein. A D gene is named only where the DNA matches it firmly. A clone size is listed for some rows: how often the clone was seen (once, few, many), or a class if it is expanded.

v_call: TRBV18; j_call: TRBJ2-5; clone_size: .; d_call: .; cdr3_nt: TGTGCCAGCTCACCACCGTACAGCAGAGAGACCCAGTACTTC; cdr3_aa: CASSPPYSRETQYF
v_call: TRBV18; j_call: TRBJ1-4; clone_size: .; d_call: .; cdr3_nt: TGTGCCAGCTCACCCCGGACACCAGCAATTAATGAAAAACTGTTTTTT; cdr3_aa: CASSPRTPAINEKLFF
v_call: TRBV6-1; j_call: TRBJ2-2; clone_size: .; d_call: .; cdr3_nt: TGTGCCAGCAGTGATCTGAATGGTTCCGGGGAGCTGTTTTTT; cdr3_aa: CASSDLNGSGELFF
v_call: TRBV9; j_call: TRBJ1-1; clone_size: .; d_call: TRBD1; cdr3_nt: TGTGCCAGCAGCGTAGCGGGACAGGGGACTGAAGCTTTCTTT; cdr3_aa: CASSVAGQGTEAFF
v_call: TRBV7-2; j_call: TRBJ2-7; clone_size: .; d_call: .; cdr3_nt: TGTGCCAGCAGCTATGGGGGGTACTCCTACGAGCAGTACTTC; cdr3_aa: CASSYGGYSYEQYF
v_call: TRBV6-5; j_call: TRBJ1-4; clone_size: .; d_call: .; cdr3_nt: TGTGCCAGCAGCCCCCTCGGACGGGGGAGTGAAAAACTGTTTTTT; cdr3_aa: CASSPLGRGSEKLFF
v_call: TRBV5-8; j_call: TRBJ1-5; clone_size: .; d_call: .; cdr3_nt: TGTGCCAGCAGCCGGACGGTTAGCAATCAGCCCCAGCATTTT; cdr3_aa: CASSRTVSNQPQHF
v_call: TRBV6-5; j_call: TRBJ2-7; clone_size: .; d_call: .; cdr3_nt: TGTGCCAGCAGTTACGCCGGCCCCTTGCGCGAGCAGTACTTC; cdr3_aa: CASSYAGPLREQYF
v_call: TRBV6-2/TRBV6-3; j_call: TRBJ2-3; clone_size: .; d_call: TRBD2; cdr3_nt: TGTGCCAGCAGCGACCCTAGCGGGGGGAAGGGAGATACGCAGTATTTT; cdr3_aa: CASSDPSGGKGDTQYF
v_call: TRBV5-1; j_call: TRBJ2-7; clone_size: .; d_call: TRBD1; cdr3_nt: TGCGCCAGCAGCTTGGAGGGACAGGGAAGCAACGAGCAGTACTTC; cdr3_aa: CASSLEGQGSNEQYF
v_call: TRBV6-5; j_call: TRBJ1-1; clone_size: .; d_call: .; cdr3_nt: TGTGCCAGCAGTCACCGACAGAACACTGAAGCTTTCTTT; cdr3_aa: CASSHRQNTEAFF
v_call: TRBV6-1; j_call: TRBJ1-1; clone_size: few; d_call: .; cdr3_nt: TGTGCCAGCAGTGAAAGGAGGGACACTGAAGCTTTCTTT; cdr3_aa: CASSERRDTEAFF
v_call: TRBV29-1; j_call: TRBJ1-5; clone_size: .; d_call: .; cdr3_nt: TGCAGCGTCCAGGGCACTAGCAATCAGCCCCAGCATTTT; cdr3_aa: CSVQGTSNQPQHF
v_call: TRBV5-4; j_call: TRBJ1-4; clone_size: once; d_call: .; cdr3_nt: TGTGCCAGCCACACCGGCCCAACTAATGAAAAACTGTTTTTT; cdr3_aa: CASHTGPTNEKLFF
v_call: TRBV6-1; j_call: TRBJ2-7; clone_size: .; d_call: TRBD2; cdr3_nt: TGTGCCAGCAGTGAACCCGGGGGGTCCTACGAGCAGTACTTC; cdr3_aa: CASSEPGGSYEQYF
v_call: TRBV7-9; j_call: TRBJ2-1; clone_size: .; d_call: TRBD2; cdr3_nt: TGTGCCAGCAGTACTAGCGGGGGGCCCCACAATGAGCAGTTCTTC; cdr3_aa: CASSTSGGPHNEQFF